These T cell receptor beta chains were read from a single sample in a study of blood T cell repertoires in COVID-19. Assay: immunoSEQ multiplex PCR; the TCRdb copy retains only in-frame clones and omits some. The sample yields 84,000 or so clones, 85% seen once. Input material: peripheral blood. The receptors here all came from a man at least 80 years old with active or convalescent COVID-19. The CDR3 runs from the conserved cysteine through the conserved F or W. The order of the fields is D gene, V gene, J gene, CDR3 DNA, CDR3 protein. A D gene is named only where the DNA matches it firmly.

D: NA; V: TRBV7-3; J: TRBJ2-1; DNA: TGTGCCAGCAGCTCGACTGGGAGCTCCTACAATGAGCAGTTCTTC; CDR3: CASSSTGSSYNEQFF
D: NA; V: TRBV24-1; J: TRBJ1-4; DNA: TGTGCCACCAGTGCAGGGCCGATCTCAACTAATGAAAAACTGTTTTTT; CDR3: CATSAGPISTNEKLFF
D: NA; V: TRBV19; J: TRBJ2-5; DNA: TGTGCCAGTAGTTCCCCCGGTGGAGCCCAAGAGACCCAGTACTTC; CDR3: CASSSPGGAQETQYF
D: TRBD2; V: TRBV11-3; J: TRBJ2-2; DNA: TGTGCCAGCAGCCCAACAGCGGGGCCAACCGGGGAGCTGTTTTTT; CDR3: CASSPTAGPTGELFF
D: TRBD2; V: TRBV7-9; J: TRBJ2-2; DNA: TGTGCCAGCAGCTTAGTTCTTTTGCGGGAGACCCCCAACACCGGGGAGCTGTTTTTT; CDR3: CASSLVLLRETPNTGELFF
D: NA; V: TRBV4-1; J: TRBJ1-2; DNA: TGCGCCAGCAGCCACCCGGTAGCAGACTATGGCTACACCTTC; CDR3: CASSHPVADYGYTF
D: TRBD2; V: TRBV14; J: TRBJ2-5; DNA: TGTGCCAGCAGCCAAGACCCCGAGCGGGGGACGTACCAAGAGACCCAGTACTTC; CDR3: CASSQDPERGTYQETQYF
D: TRBD1; V: TRBV6-2/TRBV6-3; J: TRBJ1-2; DNA: TGTGCCAGCAGTTCCCCTCAGGGGGCGCTTCATATTGGCTACACCTTC; CDR3: CASSSPQGALHIGYTF
D: NA; V: TRBV27; J: TRBJ1-2; DNA: TGTGCCAGCAGTTTCACTCCGGGACACCGAGCTAACTATGGCTACACCTTC; CDR3: CASSFTPGHRANYGYTF
D: TRBD1; V: TRBV29-1; J: TRBJ1-3; DNA: TGCAGCGTTGAGGGCGGGACAGGCAGAACAAACACCATATATTTT; CDR3: CSVEGGTGRTNTIYF
D: NA; V: TRBV21-1; J: TRBJ1-1; DNA: TGTGCCAGCAGCAAAGAAGGGGGCGCGTTGAACACTGAAGCTTTCTTT; CDR3: CASSKEGGALNTEAFF